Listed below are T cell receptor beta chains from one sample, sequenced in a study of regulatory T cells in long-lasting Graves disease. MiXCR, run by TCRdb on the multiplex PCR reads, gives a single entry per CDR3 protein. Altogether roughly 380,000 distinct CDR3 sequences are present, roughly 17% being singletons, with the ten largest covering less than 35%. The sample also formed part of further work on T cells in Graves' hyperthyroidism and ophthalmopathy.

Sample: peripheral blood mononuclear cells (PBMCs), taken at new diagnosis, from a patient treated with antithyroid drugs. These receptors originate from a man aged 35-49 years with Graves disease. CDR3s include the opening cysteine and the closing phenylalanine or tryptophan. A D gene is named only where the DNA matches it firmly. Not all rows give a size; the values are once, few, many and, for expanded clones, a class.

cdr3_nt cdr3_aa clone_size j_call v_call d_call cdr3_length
TGTGCCAGCAGTTACTCGATGCGGACAGTTTTTATCCGGCATCAGCCCCAGCATTTT CASSYSMRTVFIRHQPQHF many TRBJ1-5 TRBV6-2/TRBV6-3 - 19
TGTGCCAGCAGCTTAATGGACAGGGGGCTCACAGATACGCAGTATTTT CASSLMDRGLTDTQYF many TRBJ2-3 TRBV7-2 TRBD1 16
TGCGCCAGCAGCTTCCCCGACGGGAAAGAGACCCAGTACTTC CASSFPDGKETQYF many TRBJ2-5 TRBV5-1 - 14
TGTGCCAGCTCTCCTTTGGGGGACTATTCCTTCTTC CASSPLGDYSFF many TRBJ2-1 TRBV18 TRBD2 12
TGTGCCAGCATTTCCCTGGACAGGGAGTACAATGAGCAGTTCTTC CASISLDREYNEQFF - TRBJ2-1 TRBV2 TRBD1 15
TGTGCCAGCAGCCAAGTCCCGGGGGAAACCTACGAGCAGTACTTC CASSQVPGETYEQYF many TRBJ2-7 TRBV3-1 - 15
TGTGCCAGGGAGAGGGAAGCTCTCTTT CAREREALF few TRBJ1-1 TRBV6-8 - 9
TGTGCCAGCAGCCAGAAAGGACTAGCGGGGGGTAGGAATGAGCAGTTCTTC CASSQKGLAGGRNEQFF many TRBJ2-1 TRBV2 TRBD2 17
TGTGCCAGCAGCGGACGGGAGGGCGGCACTGAAGCTTTCTTT CASSGREGGTEAFF few TRBJ1-1 TRBV3-1 - 14
TGTGCTAGCAGTTTATACCACGGGCAGCCCCGGCATTTT CASSLYHGQPRHF - TRBJ1-5 TRBV27 - 13
TGTGCCAGCAGAGGGTTACGGATCAATCAGCCCCAGCATTTT CASRGLRINQPQHF many TRBJ1-5 TRBV2 - 14
TGTGCCAGCAGTGGGAGGGAAAATTCACCCCTCCACTTT CASSGRENSPLHF few TRBJ1-6 TRBV25-1 - 13
TGTGCCAGCAGTTACTCGTCGACAGGATATGGCTACACCTTC CASSYSSTGYGYTF - TRBJ1-2 TRBV6-2/TRBV6-3 - 14
TGTGCCAGCAGCCATCCCAGGGGGAACTGGTCTGAAGCTTTCTTT CASSHPRGNWSEAFF many TRBJ1-1 TRBV3-1 TRBD1 15
TGTGCCAGCAGCCTTCGTAGCGAGACCCAGTACTTC CASSLRSETQYF many TRBJ2-5 TRBV3-1 - 12
TGTGCCAGCAGCATCAACCCGGGACTACCCGACTCCTACGAGCAGTTCTTC CASSINPGLPDSYEQFF - TRBJ2-1 TRBV13 TRBD2 17
TGTGCCAGCAGTTACTTTCCGGGACAGGGGGCAGCTTTCTTT CASSYFPGQGAAFF - TRBJ1-1 TRBV6-5 TRBD1 14
TGTGCCAGCAACCAAAGACTAGCGGGGGGGTCGGAGTTCTTC CASNQRLAGGSEFF - TRBJ2-1 TRBV7-2 TRBD2 14
TGTGCCAGTAGTGTGCAGCCCAACTATGGCTACACCTTC CASSVQPNYGYTF - TRBJ1-2 TRBV19 - 13